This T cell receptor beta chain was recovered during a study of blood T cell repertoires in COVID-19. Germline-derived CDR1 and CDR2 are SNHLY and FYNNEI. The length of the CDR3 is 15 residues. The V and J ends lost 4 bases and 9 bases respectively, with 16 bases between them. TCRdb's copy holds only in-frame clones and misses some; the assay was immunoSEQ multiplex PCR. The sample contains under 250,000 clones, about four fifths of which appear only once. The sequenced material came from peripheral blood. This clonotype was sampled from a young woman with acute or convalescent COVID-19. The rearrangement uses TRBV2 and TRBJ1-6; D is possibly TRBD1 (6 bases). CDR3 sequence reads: CASSAGTIVSSPLHF. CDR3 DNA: TGTGCCAGCAGTGCCGGGACAATCGTGAGTTCACCCCTCCACTTT.